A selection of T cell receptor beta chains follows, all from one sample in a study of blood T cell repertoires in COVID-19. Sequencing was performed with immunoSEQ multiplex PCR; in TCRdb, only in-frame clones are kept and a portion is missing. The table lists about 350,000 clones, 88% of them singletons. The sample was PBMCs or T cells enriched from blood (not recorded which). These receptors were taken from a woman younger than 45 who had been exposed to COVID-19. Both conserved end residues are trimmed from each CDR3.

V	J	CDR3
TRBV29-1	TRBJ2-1	SVEDPPSGSYNEQF
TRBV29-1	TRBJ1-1	SVRVPMNTEAF
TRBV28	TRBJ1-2	ASRTTALRGYT
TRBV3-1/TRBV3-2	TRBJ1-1	ASSQVPGYKDEAF
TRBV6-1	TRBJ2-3	ASSDHRTGADTQY
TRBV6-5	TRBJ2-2	ASSYTPQGTTGELF
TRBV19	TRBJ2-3	ASSKIAGGDTQY
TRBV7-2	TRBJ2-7	ASSLRPREEQY
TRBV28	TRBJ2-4	ASSPAYGGQSKNIQY
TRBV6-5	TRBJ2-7	ASSSPLSYEQY
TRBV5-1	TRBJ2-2	ASSYRTGGTGELF
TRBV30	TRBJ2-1	AWARSGEQF
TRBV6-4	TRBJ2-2	ASSDSTAGELF
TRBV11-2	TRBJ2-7	ASSARTSGAAYEQY
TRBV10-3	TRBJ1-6	AISESTGNSPLH
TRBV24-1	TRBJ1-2	ATSVGGEGGGYT
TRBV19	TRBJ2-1	ASSIGGRVNEQF
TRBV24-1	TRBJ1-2	ATSAATGGVYGYT
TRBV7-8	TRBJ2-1	ASSLALGAGSYNEQF
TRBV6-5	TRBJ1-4	ASSYSDRVVLF
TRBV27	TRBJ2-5	ASSLSARGGGETQY
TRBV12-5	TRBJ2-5	ASGLGLAGVETQY
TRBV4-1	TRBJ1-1	ASSQENRLNTEAF
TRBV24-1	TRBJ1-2	ATSDSGTDIYMLNGYT
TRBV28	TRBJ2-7	ASSLQYYEQY
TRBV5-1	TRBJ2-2	ASKGTSGNANTGELF
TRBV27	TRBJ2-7	ASSTGGEDYEQY
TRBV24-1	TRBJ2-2	ATSDRGRSTGELF
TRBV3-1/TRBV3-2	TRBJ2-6	ASNPSGISGANVLT
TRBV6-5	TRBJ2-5	ASSPDRGRRETQY
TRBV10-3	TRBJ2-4	AIGRGQGNGNIQY
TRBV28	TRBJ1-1	ASSTPARLNTEAF
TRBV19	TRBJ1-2	ASSKGDIEGNGYT
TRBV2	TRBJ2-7	ASNRKTYEQY
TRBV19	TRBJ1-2	ASRQDSLT
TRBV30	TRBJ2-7	AWNMNRQGAREQY
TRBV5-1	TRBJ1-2	ASSSNPRGDYGYT
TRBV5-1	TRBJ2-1	ASSLGQGDPSYNEQF
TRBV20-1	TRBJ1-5	SASTLNQPQH
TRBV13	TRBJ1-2	ASSSGQNYGYT
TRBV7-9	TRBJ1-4	ASSLAEGAGTRNEKLF
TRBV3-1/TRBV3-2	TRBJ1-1	ASSHRGTEAF
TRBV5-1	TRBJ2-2	ASSFLLLAGDVGGELF
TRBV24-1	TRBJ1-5	ATSDSGGDELSNQPQH
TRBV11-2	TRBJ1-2	ASSLLRGQGNYGYT